Listed below are T cell receptor beta chains from one sample, sequenced in a study of shared clonotypes between healthy human individuals. Some clones are missing from TCRdb's copy, which holds only in-frame ones; the method was immunoSEQ multiplex PCR. This repertoire shows 2 million to 2.5 million clones, over 90% found once; its top ten account for 0.39%. Sequenced material: naive CD4+ T cells from PBMCs. The source is a man aged 18 to 29 in good health. Some clones in this sample may be carry-over from other donors' samples. Both conserved end residues are part of each CDR3. The D gene is left open where the match is weak. Size values are once, few and many counts, or a class for expanded clones, and some rows have none.

clone_size: few; j_call: TRBJ1-5; d_call: .; v_call: TRBV28; cdr3_nt: TGTGCCAGCAGTTTCAGGAACCAGCCCCAGCATTTT; cdr3_aa: CASSFRNQPQHF
clone_size: .; j_call: TRBJ2-2; d_call: TRBD1; v_call: TRBV29-1; cdr3_nt: TGCAGCGTTGAAGGAAGGGGACAGGGTAGGTTCCGATCTTCCGGGGAGCTGTTTTTT; cdr3_aa: CSVEGRGQGRFRSSGELFF
clone_size: .; j_call: TRBJ2-1; d_call: TRBD2; v_call: TRBV10-3; cdr3_nt: TGTGCCATCAGTGGCCAGGGACTAGCGGGAGGGCCATGGGAGCAGTTCTTC; cdr3_aa: CAISGQGLAGGPWEQFF
clone_size: once; j_call: TRBJ2-3; d_call: .; v_call: TRBV5-4; cdr3_nt: TGTGCCAGCAGCTTGGCGGGCGGGGCCTGGGCAGATACGCAGTATTTT; cdr3_aa: CASSLAGGAWADTQYF
clone_size: .; j_call: TRBJ1-5; d_call: TRBD1; v_call: TRBV27; cdr3_nt: TGTGCCAGCGGAAGGACAGGGGTCAATCAGCCCCAGCATTTT; cdr3_aa: CASGRTGVNQPQHF
clone_size: .; j_call: TRBJ2-3; d_call: .; v_call: TRBV27; cdr3_nt: TGTGCCAGAATTACTAGCACAGATACGCAGTATTTT; cdr3_aa: CARITSTDTQYF
clone_size: .; j_call: TRBJ2-7; d_call: .; v_call: TRBV7-2; cdr3_nt: TGTGCCAGCAGCCTGGGGAGAGGGGAGCAGTACTTC; cdr3_aa: CASSLGRGEQYF
clone_size: .; j_call: TRBJ1-3; d_call: .; v_call: TRBV28; cdr3_nt: TGTGCCAGCAGTTTTAGGCACACCATATATTTT; cdr3_aa: CASSFRHTIYF
clone_size: .; j_call: TRBJ1-2; d_call: .; v_call: TRBV7-9; cdr3_nt: TGTGCCAGCAGCTTAGCCCCTGTGGGCCAAGATGGCTACACCTTC; cdr3_aa: CASSLAPVGQDGYTF
clone_size: .; j_call: TRBJ2-5; d_call: TRBD2; v_call: TRBV5-1; cdr3_nt: TGCGCCAGCAGCTTGGCCCCCGGGAGGGGGAAAGAGACCCAGTACTTC; cdr3_aa: CASSLAPGRGKETQYF
clone_size: .; j_call: TRBJ1-3; d_call: .; v_call: TRBV30; cdr3_nt: TGTGCCTGGAGTGTTGGGGGCTCTGGAAACACCATATATTTT; cdr3_aa: CAWSVGGSGNTIYF
clone_size: .; j_call: TRBJ2-7; d_call: .; v_call: TRBV5-1; cdr3_nt: TGCGCCAGCAGCTTGGATGACGGAAGATACGAGCAGTACTTC; cdr3_aa: CASSLDDGRYEQYF
clone_size: .; j_call: TRBJ2-6; d_call: .; v_call: TRBV5-1; cdr3_nt: TGCGCCAGCAGCACAGACCCTGGGGCCAACGTCCTGACTTTC; cdr3_aa: CASSTDPGANVLTF
clone_size: .; j_call: TRBJ1-1; d_call: .; v_call: TRBV7-3; cdr3_nt: TGTGCCAGCAGCTTACGTCTGGAGGCTGAAGCTTTCTTT; cdr3_aa: CASSLRLEAEAFF
clone_size: .; j_call: TRBJ1-2; d_call: .; v_call: TRBV7-9; cdr3_nt: TGTGCCAGCAGCTTAGCACAGGGCTATGGCTACACCTTC; cdr3_aa: CASSLAQGYGYTF
clone_size: .; j_call: TRBJ1-2; d_call: TRBD1; v_call: TRBV6-1; cdr3_nt: TGTGCCAGCAGGGACCTTGGGACAGGGGGAGGTGGCTACACCTTC; cdr3_aa: CASRDLGTGGGGYTF
clone_size: .; j_call: TRBJ1-4; d_call: TRBD1; v_call: TRBV5-1; cdr3_nt: TGCGCCAGCAGCTTAGACAGGGGCTATGAAAAACTGTTTTTT; cdr3_aa: CASSLDRGYEKLFF
clone_size: few; j_call: TRBJ2-1; d_call: TRBD2; v_call: TRBV5-1; cdr3_nt: TGCGCCAGCAGCTTGGGACTAGCGGGAGGTGAGCAGTTCTTC; cdr3_aa: CASSLGLAGGEQFF
clone_size: .; j_call: TRBJ1-1; d_call: .; v_call: TRBV4-3; cdr3_nt: TGCGCCAGCAGCCAATCCCCGTCGGGGAGGAAGAACACTGAAGCTTTCTTT; cdr3_aa: CASSQSPSGRKNTEAFF
clone_size: .; j_call: TRBJ2-1; d_call: .; v_call: TRBV30; cdr3_nt: TGTGCCTGGGCTGATGAAGGATCGCAGTTCTTC; cdr3_aa: CAWADEGSQFF
clone_size: .; j_call: TRBJ1-1; d_call: .; v_call: TRBV5-1; cdr3_nt: TGCGCCAGCAGCTTGGCCGAAGTTACTGAAGCTTTCTTT; cdr3_aa: CASSLAEVTEAFF
clone_size: .; j_call: TRBJ1-1; d_call: .; v_call: TRBV5-3; cdr3_nt: TGTGCCAGAAGCTTGGGTGCCAGGAACACTGAAGCTTTCTTT; cdr3_aa: CARSLGARNTEAFF
clone_size: .; j_call: TRBJ1-1; d_call: TRBD1; v_call: TRBV25-1; cdr3_nt: TGTGCCAGCAGTAGCACAGGGGTGACTGAAGCTTTCTTT; cdr3_aa: CASSSTGVTEAFF
clone_size: .; j_call: TRBJ2-3; d_call: TRBD2; v_call: TRBV9; cdr3_nt: TGTGCCAGCAGCGGCGCGGCGGGAGGGCCGCGGGCAGATACGCAGTATTTT; cdr3_aa: CASSGAAGGPRADTQYF
clone_size: .; j_call: TRBJ1-3; d_call: TRBD1; v_call: TRBV7-2; cdr3_nt: TGTGCCAGCAGCTTCCAACAGGGGACTGGAAACACCATATATTTT; cdr3_aa: CASSFQQGTGNTIYF
clone_size: .; j_call: TRBJ2-2; d_call: .; v_call: TRBV11-2; cdr3_nt: TGTGCCAGCAGCAAACGGGAAACCGGGGAGCTGTTTTTT; cdr3_aa: CASSKRETGELFF
clone_size: .; j_call: TRBJ1-5; d_call: .; v_call: TRBV7-8; cdr3_nt: TGTGCCAGCAGCTCTGCGACAGGCAATCAGCCCCAGCATTTT; cdr3_aa: CASSSATGNQPQHF
clone_size: .; j_call: TRBJ1-1; d_call: TRBD1; v_call: TRBV6-5; cdr3_nt: TGTGCCAGCAGTCGGGACAGGATTTACACTGAAGCTTTCTTT; cdr3_aa: CASSRDRIYTEAFF
clone_size: few; j_call: TRBJ2-7; d_call: .; v_call: TRBV5-1; cdr3_nt: TGCGCCAGCAGCTTGGCCGGCACAATCTACGAGCAGTACTTC; cdr3_aa: CASSLAGTIYEQYF
clone_size: once; j_call: TRBJ2-4; d_call: .; v_call: TRBV7-9; cdr3_nt: TGTGCCAGCAGCTTACAGGGGCCGGGGAACATTCAGTACTTC; cdr3_aa: CASSLQGPGNIQYF
clone_size: .; j_call: TRBJ1-1; d_call: TRBD1; v_call: TRBV5-4; cdr3_nt: TGTGCCAGCAGCCAGGCTCTCGGGACAGGGGCAAACACTGAAGCTTTCTTT; cdr3_aa: CASSQALGTGANTEAFF
clone_size: .; j_call: TRBJ2-2; d_call: .; v_call: TRBV5-1; cdr3_nt: TGCGCCAGCAGCTGGCAGCCAGGGGCGAACACCGGGGAGCTGTTTTTT; cdr3_aa: CASSWQPGANTGELFF
clone_size: once; j_call: TRBJ1-2; d_call: .; v_call: TRBV28; cdr3_nt: TGTGCCAGCCGAAAGGGGCCTAACTATGGCTACACCTTC; cdr3_aa: CASRKGPNYGYTF
clone_size: .; j_call: TRBJ2-3; d_call: .; v_call: TRBV6-6; cdr3_nt: TGTGCCAGCAGTTACTCTCCTAAGGAGCGCTTGGAGTATTTT; cdr3_aa: CASSYSPKERLEYF
clone_size: once; j_call: TRBJ2-3; d_call: TRBD2; v_call: TRBV9; cdr3_nt: TGTGCCAGCACGACCAGTCCAGCGGGAGGGACAGATACGCAGTATTTT; cdr3_aa: CASTTSPAGGTDTQYF
clone_size: .; j_call: TRBJ2-3; d_call: .; v_call: TRBV7-3; cdr3_nt: TGTGCCAGCAGCCCCGGGACAAGTACCACAGATACGCAGTATTTT; cdr3_aa: CASSPGTSTTDTQYF
clone_size: .; j_call: TRBJ2-7; d_call: .; v_call: TRBV4-2; cdr3_nt: TGTGCCAGCAGCCACACCCGGACAGTTACCTACGAGCAGTACTTC; cdr3_aa: CASSHTRTVTYEQYF
clone_size: .; j_call: TRBJ1-4; d_call: .; v_call: TRBV4-1; cdr3_nt: TGCGCCAGCAGCCAAGTTAGTCATGCAACTAATGAAAAACTGTTTTTT; cdr3_aa: CASSQVSHATNEKLFF
clone_size: .; j_call: TRBJ2-1; d_call: .; v_call: TRBV5-1; cdr3_nt: TGCGCCAGCAAGGGGACACCTCTCCGTAGTGGGGCCTCCTACAATGAGCAGTTCTTC; cdr3_aa: CASKGTPLRSGASYNEQFF
clone_size: .; j_call: TRBJ2-7; d_call: TRBD1; v_call: TRBV4-1; cdr3_nt: TGCGCCAGCAGCGGCAGCCCCCGGGACAGGGCTGTATACGAGCAGTACTTC; cdr3_aa: CASSGSPRDRAVYEQYF
clone_size: .; j_call: TRBJ2-2; d_call: .; v_call: TRBV5-1; cdr3_nt: TGCGCCAGCAGCTTTCCGGGGGCCGGGGAGCTGTTTTTT; cdr3_aa: CASSFPGAGELFF
clone_size: .; j_call: TRBJ1-1; d_call: TRBD1; v_call: TRBV2; cdr3_nt: TGTGCCAGCAGTCGGCTGACAGGGGGGACGAACACTGAAGCTTTCTTT; cdr3_aa: CASSRLTGGTNTEAFF
clone_size: .; j_call: TRBJ2-1; d_call: .; v_call: TRBV7-6; cdr3_nt: TGTGCCAGCAGCCAAAGACCGGACAGCCCAAACTACAATGAGCAGTTCTTC; cdr3_aa: CASSQRPDSPNYNEQFF
clone_size: .; j_call: TRBJ1-1; d_call: .; v_call: TRBV5-1; cdr3_nt: TGCGCCAGCAGCTTGGGCCTCGATGAAGCTTTCTTT; cdr3_aa: CASSLGLDEAFF
clone_size: .; j_call: TRBJ2-1; d_call: TRBD2; v_call: TRBV2; cdr3_nt: TGTGCCACCGGACTAGGTCGGCACAATGAGCAGTTCTTC; cdr3_aa: CATGLGRHNEQFF
clone_size: .; j_call: TRBJ1-1; d_call: TRBD1; v_call: TRBV7-8; cdr3_nt: TGTGCCAGCAGCTTATCCGGGACAGGGCGGGGTACTGAAGCTTTCTTT; cdr3_aa: CASSLSGTGRGTEAFF